The 12 T cell receptor beta chains below were found in one sample sequenced in a study of OX40 agonist ivuxolimab in advanced cancers. Produced via immunoSEQ multiplex PCR; TCRdb's table is partial and in-frame only. Of approximately 58,000 clones in the sample, about four fifths are singletons; the top ten hold 4% to 5.5%. This sample comprised CD4+ or CD8+ T cells sorted from blood, obtained in a trial of the OX40 agonist ivuxolimab. Receptors were obtained from an adult with an advanced solid tumor such as melanoma, head and neck, liver or kidney cancer.

The genes are TRBV19 and TRBJ2-2; D call uncertain. CDR3 length equals 13 residues. Germline CDR1 LNHDA, CDR2 SQIVND (reference sequence). Trimming took off 1 base at V and 6 bases at J, with 6 bases between the two ends. CDR3 protein: CASSIAGPGELFF. CDR3 DNA: TGTGCCAGTAGTATAGCAGGCCCCGGGGAGCTGTTTTTT.

V gene TRBV19 combines with J gene TRBJ2-7; weak D call: TRBD2 (6 bases). The germline V gene encodes CDR1 LNHDA and CDR2 SQIVND (reference sequence). The CDR3 loop spans 14 amino acids. The V and J ends lost 4 bases and 1 base respectively, with 11 bases between them. The CDR3 loop is CASSKGRSSYEQYF. CDR3 nucleotides: TGTGCCAGTAGTAAGGGGAGGTCATCCTACGAGCAGTACTTC.

The V call is TRBV6-1, the J call TRBJ1-2, with 7 positions matching TRBD1. The V and J ends lost 4 bases and 8 bases, in that order; junction bases with no gene match: 13. The germline CDR1 and CDR2 sequences are MNHNS and SASEGT. CDR3 length: 15 residues. CDR3 sequence (DNA): TGTGCCAGCAGTGGGTCGGACAGGTCCTGGGGAGGCTACACCTTC. This translates into CASSGSDRSWGGYTF.

The sample holds one count of this clone. The chain joins TRBV7-6 to TRBJ2-3, with D maybe TRBD1 (6 bases). The V gene's germline CDR1 is SGHVS and CDR2 FNYEAQ. Trimming shortened V by 0 bases and J by 0 bases, and 10 bases separated the two germline ends. The CDR3 runs 16 residues. CDR3 in amino acids: CASSLAAGASTDTQYF. In DNA form, the CDR3 reads TGTGCCAGCAGCTTAGCGGCAGGGGCGAGCACAGATACGCAGTATTTT.

Sample share makes this clone medium-sized. The chain is built from TRBV7-2 and TRBJ1-5, with 10 positions matching TRBD1. Germline V CDR1 and CDR2: SGHTA, FQGNSA. The CDR3 extends over 15 amino acids. V was pared by 4 bases and J by 4 bases, with 4 bases of the junction left unmatched. CDR3 DNA: TGTGCCAGCAGCTCAAGACAGGGGGCAAATCAGCCCCAGCATTTT. Its protein is CASSSRQGANQPQHF.

For this clone: Its ends do not fully match the called genes, so a read error is possible. The rearrangement links TRBV6-6 to TRBJ2-1; D unclear. Germline lookup yields CDR1 MNHNY and CDR2 SVGAGI (reference sequence). This CDR3 has 14 residues. This CDR3 reads CASSYSNSDNEQFF. The CDR3 bases are TGTGCCAGCAGTTACTCAAACTCCGACAATGAGCAGTTCTTC.

The CDR3, as DNA: TGTGCCACGGCCAGGTTTGGAGGTCCAGATACGCAGTATTTT. Translation gives CATARFGGPDTQYF. The chain carries TRBV15 and TRBJ2-3; tentative D call: TRBD2 (5 bases). Germline-derived CDR1 and CDR2 are LNHNV and YYDKDF (reference sequence). The CDR3 is 14 residues long. V was trimmed by 9 bases and J by 4 bases, leaving 17 bases between them.

The CDR3 coding sequence is TGTGCCATCAGTGAGTCTAGCGGAACCTACGAGCAGTACTTC. This codes for CAISESSGTYEQYF. The V gene is TRBV10-3, the J gene TRBJ2-7; D perhaps matches TRBD2 (6 bases). Per germline, CDR1 ENHRY and CDR2 SYGVKD. V dropped 0 bases and J dropped 2 bases, with 8 bases sitting between them. The CDR3 has 14 amino acids.

The chain couples TRBV20-1 to TRBJ2-1, with D unresolved. V lost 6 bases and J 10 bases, leaving 10 bases between the germline ends. Germline CDR1 and CDR2: DFQATT and SNEGSKA (reference sequence). The CDR3 loop spans 10 amino acids. CDR3 protein: CSATSEEQFF. For the CDR3, the DNA is TGCAGTGCCACCTCCGAGGAGCAGTTCTTC.

The chain uses TRBV4-2 and TRBJ2-2; the D is unclear. V shed 2 bases and J shed 8 bases, with 6 bases lying between them. CDR1 and CDR2 (germline): LGHNA, YNFKEQ. The length of the CDR3 is 12 residues. CDR3 amino acids: CASSQLWGELFF. CDR3 sequence (DNA): TGTGCCAGCAGCCAACTGTGGGGGGAGCTGTTTTTT.

This chain joins TRBV7-9 and TRBJ2-2, with TRBD2 identical over 8 bases. J was trimmed by 2 bases and V by 5 bases; bases with no gene match: 4. The CDR3 sequence is 15 residues long. In germline, CDR1 is SEHNR, CDR2 FQNEAQ (reference sequence). The CDR3 is CASSPGRDNTGELFF. The CDR3 region has the DNA TGTGCCAGCAGCCCCGGGAGGGACAACACCGGGGAGCTGTTTTTT.

The genes are TRBV29-1 and TRBJ2-1; D remains ambiguous. Germline V lookup: CDR1 SQVTM, CDR2 ANQGSEA. The V end was cut by 4 bases, the J end by 4 bases, with 14 bases between. CDR3 length equals 14 residues. CDR3 loop: CSVGLRRGYNEQFF. CDR3 in DNA: TGCAGCGTTGGCCTAAGGCGCGGTTACAATGAGCAGTTCTTC.